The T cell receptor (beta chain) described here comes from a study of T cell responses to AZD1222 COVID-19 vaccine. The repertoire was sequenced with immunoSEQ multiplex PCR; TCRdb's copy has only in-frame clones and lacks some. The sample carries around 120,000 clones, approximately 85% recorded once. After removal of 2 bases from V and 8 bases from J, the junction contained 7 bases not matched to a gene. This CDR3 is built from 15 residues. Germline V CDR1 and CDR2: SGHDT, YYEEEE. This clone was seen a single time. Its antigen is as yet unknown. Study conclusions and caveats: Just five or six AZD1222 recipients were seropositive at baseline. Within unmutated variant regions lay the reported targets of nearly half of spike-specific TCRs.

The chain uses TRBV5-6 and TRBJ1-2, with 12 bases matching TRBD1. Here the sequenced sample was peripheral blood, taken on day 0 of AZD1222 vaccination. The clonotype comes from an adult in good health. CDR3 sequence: CASSFLGQGARGYTF. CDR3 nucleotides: TGTGCCAGCAGCTTTTTGGGACAGGGGGCAAGGGGCTACACCTTC.